This T cell receptor beta chain was recovered during a study of blood T cells in healthy people across ages. A few counts support this clonotype. V dropped 6 bases and J dropped 2; count of bases not matched to a gene: 11. Germline CDR1 SEHNR, CDR2 FQNEAQ (reference sequence). The CDR3 extends over 17 amino acids. Together with a sample-barcoded 5' primer, a J-beta primer mix was included in a second PCR lasting roughly 6 to 12 cycles. MiXCR, run by TCRdb on the 5' RACE reads, gives a single entry per CDR3 protein. Counted here are over 750,000 distinct CDR3 sequences, 20% to 25% occurring once; the ten biggest clones make up around 9.2%. The same data also contributed to another study, on T cells of mothers and their children. That study adds: Samples were obtained from a few healthy Caucasian mothers and their six children.

V and J are TRBV7-9 and TRBJ2-1, with TRBD2 matching 9 bases. Sequenced input: blood. The TCR originated in a boy under 18 in good health. The CDR3 spells CASSRAGGRGAYNEQFF. CDR3 bases: TGTGCCAGCAGTCGAGCGGGGGGCCGCGGCGCCTACAATGAGCAGTTCTTC.